Reported below is one T cell receptor (beta chain). Between the trimmed V and J ends, which lost 0 bases and 3 bases, there was a span of 6 bases. Germline CDR1 and CDR2: GTSNPN and SVGIG (reference sequence). The CDR3 has 13 residues. Source study methods: By means of reference gene primer amplification, nucleated cell counts were estimated. Profiled with immunoSEQ multiplex PCR; TCRdb holds only in-frame clones, not every one. The V and J calls and clone size were taken over from that table, and D and trimming were inferred from the DNA. The sample contains around 200,000 clones, more than 70% of which appear only once. Participants reported their clinical history, and cohort assignment relied on those reports. The data belong to a study of blood T cell repertoires in COVID-19. Study overall: Spain, Italy and the United States supplied samples that represented acute and convalescent COVID-19. PBMCs, B-cell-depleted T cells, or T cells provided the cDNA or gDNA that made up the material.

The receptor was derived from a man aged 35 to 55 with acute COVID-19. The genes are TRBV30 and TRBJ1-3; D unresolved. Sequenced input: PBMCs or T cells enriched from blood (not recorded which). CDR3 in DNA: TGTGCCTGGAGTGTGGAGCTTGGAAACACCATATATTTT. Amino acids: CAWSVELGNTIYF.